This T cell receptor (beta chain) was observed in a study of CD8 T cells in Susac syndrome. In blood CD8+ and CD4+ T cells, TCR beta underwent sequencing. In contrast to the negatively isolated CD8+ and CD4+ T cells, TEMRA cells were FACS-enriched. It was with random hexamers that about 0.45 to 1 ug RNA was reverse transcribed. A multiplex approach, immunoSEQ multiplex PCR, amplified TCR beta CDR3 across 54 Vbeta and 13 Jbeta. TCRdb itself ran the immunoSEQ multiplex PCR reads through MiXCR, one entry per CDR3 protein. The sample includes 200,000 or so distinct CDR3 sequences, 90% to 95% of them seen just once. Trimming cost V 2 bases and J 3 bases, with 8 bases left between them. The CDR3 extends over 14 amino acids. Germline V gene sequence: CDR1 SGHRS, CDR2 YFSETQ.

V gene TRBV5-1 combines with J gene TRBJ2-2; possibly TRBD1 for D (6 bases). The sequence derives from a human donor with multiple sclerosis. Sequenced: CD4+ T cells from PBMCs. In DNA, the CDR3 is TGCGCCAGCAGCTTAGGACAGTACACCGGGGAGCTGTTTTTT. Protein product: CASSLGQYTGELFF.